These 31 T cell receptor beta chains came from one sample sequenced in a study of cytomegalovirus exposure and HLA in healthy donors. Amplification used 60 Vbeta primers and 13 Jbeta primers. The table came from immunoSEQ multiplex PCR; TCRdb's copy has only in-frame clones and leaves some out. Of fewer than 50,000 clones listed, about 66% were seen once; the top ten hold about 17%. Sequenced: PBMCs. Receptors were obtained from a man in his forties or fifties in good health and CMV-seropositive.

V and J are TRBV5-4 and TRBJ1-1; D remains unclear. The CDR3 has 15 amino acids. Germline CDR1 SGHNT, CDR2 YYREEE (reference sequence). The ends were cut back, 4 bases at V and 3 bases at J, with 16 bases in the middle. CDR3 in DNA: TGTGCCAGCAGCACACTAGGGAGCGGCTACACTGAAGCTTTCTTT. It encodes CASSTLGSGYTEAFF. The full variable domain, in which reference TRBV5-4 and TRBJ1-1 provide the parts outside the CDR3, is ETGVTQSPTHLIKTRGQQVTLRCSSQSGHNTVSWYQQALGQGPQFIFQYYREEENGRGNFPPRFSGLQFPNYSSELNVNALELDDSALYLCASSTLGSGYTEAFFGQGTRLTVV.

The table lists this clone with a few counts. The chain recombines TRBV5-4 with TRBJ1-3, with D uncertain. V was shortened by 1 base and J by 4 bases, with 9 bases between the two germline ends. CDR1 is SGHNT and CDR2 is YYREEE in the germline V gene (reference sequence). The CDR3 has 14 residues. The CDR3 region has the DNA TGTGCCAGCAGCTTGAACCCAGGAGGAAACACCATATATTTT. It specifies CASSLNPGGNTIYF.

Regarding this clone: This same CDR3 is encoded by further DNA sequences in the sample. The chain links TRBV7-2 to TRBJ2-1; TRBD1 agrees at 7 bases. This CDR3 contains 13 residues. Trimming removed 3 bases from V and 4 bases from J; junction bases left unmatched: 0. Germline CDR1 is SGHTA and CDR2 is FQGNSA. The CDR3: CASSLDRYNEQFF. The DNA of the CDR3 is TGTGCCAGCAGCTTGGACAGGTACAATGAGCAGTTCTTC.

The chain couples TRBV6-6 to TRBJ1-2, with D possibly being TRBD1 (5 bases). The V gene lost 4 bases and the J gene lost 0 bases, with 15 bases spanning the gap. CDR1 and CDR2 from the germline V gene are MNHNY and SVGAGI (reference sequence). The CDR3 has 16 residues. Written as DNA, the CDR3 is TGTGCCAGCAGTTTGGACGGGGGGAGGGCTAACTATGGCTACACCTTC. Encoded protein: CASSLDGGRANYGYTF.

The chain combines TRBV5-4 with TRBJ2-1; 14 positions agree with TRBD2. CDR3 length equals 16 residues. J gave up 9 bases and V 3 bases, and 8 bases lay outside the gene matches. Looked up from germline, CDR1 is SGHNT and CDR2 is YYREEE (reference sequence). CDR3 DNA sequence: TGTGCCAGCAGCTGGGCTGGACTAGCGGGGGGTAGTGAGCAGTTCTTC. This codes for CASSWAGLAGGSEQFF. The complete variable domain, with remaining parts taken from reference TRBV5-4 and TRBJ2-1, reads ETGVTQSPTHLIKTRGQQVTLRCSSQSGHNTVSWYQQALGQGPQFIFQYYREEENGRGNFPPRFSGLQFPNYSSELNVNALELDDSALYLCASSWAGLAGGSEQFFGPGTRLTVL.

The rearrangement joins TRBV20-1 to TRBJ1-2; D remains ambiguous. Looked up from germline, CDR1 is DFQATT and CDR2 is SNEGSKA (reference sequence). There are 8 residues in the CDR3. V gave up 8 bases and J gave up 5 bases, with 3 bases separating them. The CDR3 DNA sequence: TGCAGTTCTTATGGCTACACCTTC. Translation gives CSSYGYTF.

The chain employs TRBV7-2 and TRBJ1-5; a possible D gene is TRBD1 (6 bases). This CDR3 comprises 15 residues. Germline V CDR1 and CDR2: SGHTA, FQGNSA. Trimming removed 1 base at V and 16 bases at J, with 23 bases between. The CDR3 here is CASSLEGTSGWARHF. CDR3 nucleotides: TGTGCCAGCAGCTTAGAAGGGACAAGCGGATGGGCGAGACATTTT.

The chain has TRBV11-3 and TRBJ2-3, with TRBD2 identical over 13 bases. J lost 4 bases, V lost 4 bases, and 8 bases had no gene match. CDR1 is SGHNT and CDR2 is YENEEA in the germline V gene. The CDR3 is made up of 17 amino acids. Here the CDR3 DNA reads TGTGCCAGCAGCTATTCCGGGACTAGCGGGGCAGCAGATACGCAGTATTTT. This encodes CASSYSGTSGAADTQYF.

This chain connects TRBV25-1 to TRBJ1-3; D is undetermined. Germline assignment: CDR1 MGHDK and CDR2 SYGVNS. Trimming cost V 4 bases and J 0 bases, with 7 bases left between them. The CDR3 totals 14 residues. CDR3 amino acids: CASSGSGSGNTIYF. The CDR3 DNA follows: TGTGCCAGCAGTGGGTCCGGCTCTGGAAACACCATATATTTT.

A single count supports this clone. The V call is TRBV7-9, the J call TRBJ1-1; no clear D gene. Trimming removed 3 bases at V and 0 bases at J, with 5 bases between. From germline, CDR1 is SEHNR and CDR2 FQNEAQ (reference sequence). CDR3 length: 13 residues. The CDR3 spells CASSFTVNTEAFF. CDR3 sequence (DNA): TGTGCCAGCAGCTTTACAGTGAACACTGAAGCTTTCTTT. Supplemented by reference TRBV7-9 and TRBJ1-1, the full variable domain reads DTGVSQNPRHKITKRGQNVTFRCDPISEHNRLYWYRQTLGQGPEFLTYFQNEAQLEKSRLLSDRFSAERPKGSFSTLEIQRTEQGDSAMYLCASSFTVNTEAFFGQGTRLTVV.

The chain has TRBV7-2 and TRBJ2-1, with 13 bases aligning to TRBD2. The V and J ends lost 5 bases and 8 bases, in that order; junction bases with no gene match: 9. Looked up from germline, CDR1 is SGHTA and CDR2 is FQGNSA. There are 16 residues in the CDR3. The CDR3 nucleotides read TGTGCCAGCAGCCGATCTGGGACTAGCGGGGACTATGAGCAGTTCTTC. Translating gives CASSRSGTSGDYEQFF. The whole variable domain, filled in from reference TRBV7-2 and TRBJ2-1, reads GAGVSQSPSNKVTEKGKDVELRCDPISGHTALYWYRQSLGQGLEFLIYFQGNSAPDKSGLPSDRFSAERTGGSVSTLTIQRTQQEDSAVYLCASSRSGTSGDYEQFFGPGTRLTVL.

The rearrangement joins TRBV5-1 to TRBJ2-1; D might be TRBD2 (6 bases). This CDR3 contains 15 residues. With 0 bases removed from V and 0 bases from J, the gap between germline ends came to 7 bases. Looked up from germline, CDR1 is SGHRS and CDR2 is YFSETQ. CDR3: CASSLDGSSYNEQFF. CDR3 DNA: TGCGCCAGCAGCTTGGACGGGAGCTCCTACAATGAGCAGTTCTTC.

The V call is TRBV28, the J call TRBJ1-4, with 9 bases that match TRBD1. The CDR3 extends over 15 amino acids. CDR1 and CDR2 from the germline V gene are MDHEN and SYDVKM. V dropped 5 bases and J dropped 11; count of bases not matched to a gene: 12. The CDR3 loop is CASSTRQGGLGKLFF. CDR3 in DNA: TGTGCCAGCAGTACCCGACAGGGGGGCCTTGGGAAACTGTTTTTT.

V is TRBV6-5 and J is TRBJ1-1; D call uncertain. The V and J ends lost 4 bases and 4 bases respectively, with 7 bases between them. Germline CDR1 is MNHEY and CDR2 is SVGAGI. This CDR3 contains 12 residues. CDR3 amino acids: CASSSRGTEAFF. In DNA, the CDR3 is TGTGCCAGCAGTTCACGGGGCACTGAAGCTTTCTTT.

The J gene is TRBJ2-5, the V gene TRBV7-2, with D possibly matching TRBD2 (6 bases). V dropped 5 bases and J dropped 5 bases, with 18 bases sitting between them. This CDR3 is built from 15 residues. Germline CDR1 SGHTA, CDR2 FQGNSA. The CDR3 DNA is TGTGCCAGCAGCACCCGGGGGAATGGCTTGGAGACCCAGTACTTC. Its translation: CASSTRGNGLETQYF.

The chain joins TRBV6-6 to TRBJ1-2; TRBD1 matches 7 bases. This CDR3 comprises 12 residues. With V trimmed by 5 bases and J by 4 bases, 1 base remained unmatched. The germline CDR1 and CDR2 sequences are MNHNY and SVGAGI (reference sequence). In DNA form, the CDR3 reads TGTGCCAGCAGTAGGGACAGCTATGGCTACACCTTC. Protein product: CASSRDSYGYTF.

The table lists this clone with a few counts. In DNA form, the CDR3 reads TGTGCCATCCGACAGGGGAACACTGAAGCTTTCTTT. The encoded protein is CAIRQGNTEAFF. The V call is TRBV14, the J call TRBJ1-1; TRBD1 matches at 7 bases. Trimming took 10 bases from V and 1 from J; bases not matched to a gene: 3. This CDR3 is 12 amino acids long. Germline V CDR1 and CDR2: SGHDN, FVKESK.

V and J are TRBV7-3 and TRBJ1-1, with D possibly matching TRBD1 (5 bases). Germline lookup yields CDR1 SGHTA and CDR2 FQGTGA. The CDR3 loop spans 15 amino acids. Trimming pared 5 bases from V and 2 bases from J, leaving 15 bases between. The chain's CDR3 is CASSPQAGPNTEAFF. The CDR3 bases are TGTGCCAGCAGCCCCCAGGCAGGGCCTAACACTGAAGCTTTCTTT.

The chain couples TRBV7-9 to TRBJ2-5, with 13 positions matching TRBD2. Judging by the DNA end, TRBJ2-7 fits better; the J call may be wrong. This CDR3 is 15 amino acids long. Germline V gene lookup returns CDR1 SEHNR and CDR2 FQNEAQ (reference sequence). The CDR3 DNA reads TGTGCCAGCAGCACCCGACTAGCGGGGGGCTACGAGCAGTACTTC. It yields the protein CASSTRLAGGYEQYF.

This clone was observed once. The chain couples TRBV5-8 to TRBJ2-7; 15 nucleotides match TRBD2. This CDR3 has 19 amino acids. Germline V lookup: CDR1 SGHTS, CDR2 YDEGEE. After removal of 3 bases from V and 1 base from J, the junction contained 11 bases not matched to a gene. The CDR3, as DNA: TGTGCCAGCAGCTCCCCGGGACTAGCGGGGGGCCGGGGATCCTACGAGCAGTACTTC. It yields the protein CASSSPGLAGGRGSYEQYF.

The chain couples TRBV28 to TRBJ1-5, with D possibly matching TRBD1 (5 bases). This CDR3 has 15 amino acids. V dropped 2 bases and J dropped 1 base, with 9 bases sitting between them. Germline CDR1 MDHEN, CDR2 SYDVKM. CDR3 DNA sequence: TGTGCCAGCAGTTTAAGGGGAGGGAGCAATCAGCCCCAGCATTTT. Its translation is CASSLRGGSNQPQHF.

This chain connects TRBV7-9 to TRBJ2-5, with D maybe TRBD2 (6 bases). Germline V gives CDR1 SEHNR, CDR2 FQNEAQ (reference sequence). This CDR3 has 15 amino acids. V shed 2 bases and J shed 3 bases, with 13 bases lying between them. The CDR3 DNA reads as TGTGCCAGCAGCTTATTTGGAGGGGATAAAGAGACCCAGTACTTC. This sequence encodes CASSLFGGDKETQYF.

The genes are TRBV5-1 and TRBJ2-7; D unclear. CDR1 is SGHRS, CDR2 YFSETQ, per germline. Trimming shortened V by 0 bases and J by 4 bases, and 5 bases separated the two germline ends. The CDR3 is 12 residues long. The CDR3 DNA sequence: TGCGCCAGCAGCTTGGTTAGATACGAGCAGTACTTC. Translation gives CASSLVRYEQYF.

The chain has TRBV10-3 and TRBJ2-5; tentatively, D is TRBD1 (6 bases). V shed 3 bases and J shed 4 bases, with 12 bases lying between them. CDR3 length: 14 amino acids. CDR1 ENHRY and CDR2 SYGVKD come from the germline V gene. CDR3: CAISETGWAETQYF. The CDR3 DNA follows: TGTGCCATCAGTGAAACAGGGTGGGCAGAGACCCAGTACTTC.

Judged by abundance, this clone is medium-sized. The chain joins TRBV6-4 to TRBJ2-3, with 10 bases that match TRBD1. Germline loops: CDR1 MRHNA, CDR2 SNTAGT. The CDR3 consists of 15 residues. V gave up 2 bases and J gave up 1 base; unmatched junction bases: 0. CDR3 bases: TGTGCCAGCAGTGACGGGACAGGGGGCACAGATACGCAGTATTTT. This translates into CASSDGTGGTDTQYF.

There are a few counts of this clone. This chain connects TRBV4-1 to TRBJ2-2, with D unresolved. Trimming shortened V by 0 bases and J by 2 bases, and 7 bases separated the two germline ends. Germline CDR1 is MGHRA and CDR2 is YSYEKL. The CDR3 sequence is 15 residues long. CDR3 nucleotide sequence: TGCGCCAGCAGCCAAGATCTTACAAACACCGGGGAGCTGTTTTTT. Translating gives CASSQDLTNTGELFF.

This clone was found once. This sequence joins TRBV15 and TRBJ1-1; no clear D. In germline, CDR1 is LNHNV, CDR2 YYDKDF (reference sequence). V was cut by 0 bases and J by 1 base, with 9 bases left in between. The CDR3 runs 15 residues. The chain's CDR3 is CATSRDPGGNTEAFF. The CDR3 region has the DNA TGTGCCACCAGCAGAGATCCGGGAGGGAACACTGAAGCTTTCTTT. Complete variable domain (other parts from reference TRBV15 and TRBJ1-1): DAMVIQNPRYQVTQFGKPVTLSCSQTLNHNVMYWYQQKSSQAPKLLFHYYDKDFNNEADTPDNFQSRRPNTSFCFLDIRSPGLGDTAMYLCATSRDPGGNTEAFFGQGTRLTVV.

J is TRBJ1-6 and V is TRBV6-5; 9 bases map to TRBD1. The V segment lost 2 bases and the J segment 7 bases; nucleotides outside the gene matches: 3. The CDR3 length is 15 residues. Germline V lookup: CDR1 MNHEY, CDR2 SVGAGI. CDR3 nucleotides: TGTGCCAGCAGTTACGGGACAGGGAGCAATTCACCCCTCCACTTT. This encodes CASSYGTGSNSPLHF.

Concerning this clone: At one end, the junction sequence differs from germline, possibly due to a read error. The CDR3 coding sequence is TGTGTCAGCAGCTTAGAAACTTACGGTACCTACGAGCAGTACTTC. Encoded protein: CVSSLETYGTYEQYF. The chain recombines TRBV7-8 with TRBJ2-7, with unresolved D. The CDR3 totals 15 residues. CDR1 SGHVS and CDR2 FQNEAQ come from the germline V gene.

This clone has just a few counts. This sequence joins TRBV7-6 and TRBJ2-5; no definite D call. V gave up 3 bases and J gave up 2 bases, with 7 bases separating them. The CDR3 sequence is 13 residues long. In germline, CDR1 is SGHVS, CDR2 FNYEAQ. CDR3 bases: TGTGCCAGCAGCTTTGGGCGTCAAGAGACCCAGTACTTC. Translating it yields CASSFGRQETQYF.

The chain has TRBV9 and TRBJ1-1; 12 nucleotides agree with TRBD1. Germline V CDR1 and CDR2: SGDLS, YYNGEE. V gave up 3 bases and J gave up 11 bases; unmatched junction bases: 8. The length of the CDR3 is 14 residues. CDR3: CASSAGQGAGGAFF. The CDR3 DNA reads TGTGCCAGCAGCGCGGGACAGGGGGCTGGGGGGGCTTTCTTT.